The rows below give T cell receptor beta chains drawn from one sample of a study of OX40 agonist ivuxolimab in advanced cancers. TCRdb keeps only in-frame clones here, not all; method: immunoSEQ multiplex PCR. This table has 50,000 to 65,000 clones, 70% to 90% appearing once. This material consisted of CD4+ or CD8+ T cells sorted from blood, taken in a trial of the OX40 agonist ivuxolimab. These receptors all come from an adult with an advanced solid tumor such as melanoma, head and neck, liver or kidney cancer. Both conserved end residues are part of each CDR3. The D gene is left open where the match is weak. Only part of the rows carry a size: once, few, many, or a class if the clone is expanded.

v_call,j_call,d_call,clone_size,cdr3_nt,cdr3_aa
TRBV5-1,TRBJ2-7,TRBD1,few,TGCGCCAGCAGCTTTCCGGGACAGGGAGCGGGGGAGCAGTACTTC,CASSFPGQGAGEQYF
TRBV7-2,TRBJ2-7,TRBD2,-,TGTGCCAGCAGCTATAGCGGGGGGGCCCAATACGAGCAGTACTTC,CASSYSGGAQYEQYF
TRBV5-4,TRBJ2-5,-,once,TGTGCCAGCAGCTTTGGATCGGGGGCAGAGAAAGAGACCCAGTACTTC,CASSFGSGAEKETQYF
TRBV7-2,TRBJ1-2,TRBD1,-,TGTGCCAGCAGCTCCGGACAGGGGGCCAGGGCTGGCTACACCTTC,CASSSGQGARAGYTF
TRBV5-4,TRBJ2-3,TRBD2,-,TGTGCCAGCAGCCCGGGACTAGCGGGGGCCATCTCAGATACGCAGTATTTT,CASSPGLAGAISDTQYF
TRBV5-1,TRBJ2-7,-,once,TGCGCCAGCAGCTGGGGTGGGGCAGGGTCCTACGAGCAGTACTTC,CASSWGGAGSYEQYF
TRBV10-3,TRBJ1-1,-,-,TGTGCCATCAGTGAGATGGGGAAAGGGACTGAAGCTTTCTTT,CAISEMGKGTEAFF
TRBV7-2,TRBJ2-3,TRBD2,-,TGTGCCAGCAGCCCCGTAGCGGGGGCGACAGATACGCAGTATTTT,CASSPVAGATDTQYF
TRBV6-1,TRBJ1-2,-,-,TGTGCCAGCAGTTATGAGGGGGATGGCTACACCTTC,CASSYEGDGYTF
TRBV6-5,TRBJ1-2,TRBD1,-,TGTGCCAGCAGTTCACCCTGGACAGGACTTAACTATGGCTACACCTTC,CASSSPWTGLNYGYTF
TRBV5-4,TRBJ2-5,-,-,TGTGCCAGCAGTTTCCGTTGGACCCCAGAGACCCAGTACTTC,CASSFRWTPETQYF
TRBV6-1,TRBJ1-3,-,once,TGTGCCAGCAGCCCGACAGATTTCACTGGAAACACCATATATTTT,CASSPTDFTGNTIYF
TRBV28,TRBJ1-6,-,few,TGTGCTGAGGCGCAGATTAATTCACCCCTCCACTTT,CAEAQINSPLHF
TRBV5-1,TRBJ1-4,-,-,TGCGCCGCAGTCCTCCGAGCAGGCAGGGATAATGAAAAACTGTTTTTT,CAAVLRAGRDNEKLFF
TRBV18,TRBJ1-2,-,-,TGTGCCAGCTCACCTTCCGGTACTAACTATGGCTACACCTTC,CASSPSGTNYGYTF
TRBV15,TRBJ1-4,-,-,TGTGCCACCAGCAGAGATAGGGCAGGGATTACCGAAAAACTGTTTTTT,CATSRDRAGITEKLFF
TRBV6-5,TRBJ2-1,TRBD2,-,TGTGCCAGCAGTTTGGGACTAGCGTGGGACAATGAGCAGTTCTTC,CASSLGLAWDNEQFF
TRBV10-2,TRBJ1-4,-,-,TGCGCCAGCAGTGAGAGACAGGCTCTCAATGAAAAACTGTTTTTT,CASSERQALNEKLFF
TRBV29-1,TRBJ2-7,-,-,TGCAGCGCCCTCAGGGGTCACGAGCAGTACTTC,CSALRGHEQYF
TRBV6-5,TRBJ2-5,-,-,TGTGCCAGCAGCAGAAGCAGAGAGACCCAGTACTTC,CASSRSRETQYF
TRBV25-1,TRBJ2-7,-,-,TGTGCCAGCAGAATACCGGGGAGCGAGCAGTACTTC,CASRIPGSEQYF
TRBV19,TRBJ2-1,-,-,TGTGCCAGTAGTGTGCGGGCCTACGGTAGCAATGAGCAGTTCTTC,CASSVRAYGSNEQFF
TRBV11-3,TRBJ1-1,-,-,TGTGCCAGCAGCCCTAGGATGAGGGCGGAAGCTTTCTTT,CASSPRMRAEAFF
TRBV5-4,TRBJ2-6,TRBD1,-,TGTGCCAGCAGCCGGGGGGGACAGGGGAACTCTGGGGCCAACGTCCTGACTTTC,CASSRGGQGNSGANVLTF
TRBV6-5,TRBJ2-7,TRBD1,-,TGTGCCAGCAGTTCGGGACAGGTGAAGGAGCAGTACTTC,CASSSGQVKEQYF
TRBV4-1,TRBJ2-2,-,-,TGCGCCAGCAGCCAAGATCGGCTGCCCGGGGAGCTGTTTTTT,CASSQDRLPGELFF
TRBV5-4,TRBJ2-1,-,-,TGTGCCAGCAGCTCCGCCTCGGGGAGCTCCTACAATGAGCAGTTCTTC,CASSSASGSSYNEQFF
TRBV7-3,TRBJ2-1,-,-,TGTGCCAGCAGCTTAGAAGGGACCTCCTACAATGAGCAGTTCTTC,CASSLEGTSYNEQFF
TRBV4-1,TRBJ1-4,TRBD1,-,TGCGCCAGCAGCCGATCCTCGAGACAGGGAGTTAATGAAAAACTGTTTTTT,CASSRSSRQGVNEKLFF
TRBV19,TRBJ1-2,-,medium-sized,TGTGCCAGTAGTATTCCTCCTAACTATGGCTACACCTTC,CASSIPPNYGYTF
TRBV7-9,TRBJ2-3,TRBD2,once,TGTGCCAGCAGCTTAGGCCTAGCGGGGGGGGATACGCAGTATTTT,CASSLGLAGGDTQYF
TRBV19,TRBJ2-1,-,-,TGTGCCAGTAGTATAGTCCCCCACAATGAGCAGTTCTTC,CASSIVPHNEQFF
TRBV7-9,TRBJ1-6,-,once,TGTGCCAGCAGCTTAGATAATTCACCCCTCCACTTT,CASSLDNSPLHF
TRBV11-3,TRBJ1-1,-,-,TGTGCCAGCAGCTTATTACCGGCATACACTGAAGCTTTCTTT,CASSLLPAYTEAFF
TRBV10-1,TRBJ2-5,-,-,TGCGCCAGCAGTGAGTCTCGGTGGGCACAGACCCAGTACTTC,CASSESRWAQTQYF
TRBV6-4,TRBJ2-1,-,few,TGTGCCAGCAGTGTGGTTGGTGGTCTGGGGAATGAGCAGTTCTTC,CASSVVGGLGNEQFF
TRBV5-4,TRBJ1-1,TRBD1,-,TGTGCCAGCAGCCGGGACAGCATGAACACTGAAGCTTTCTTT,CASSRDSMNTEAFF
TRBV7-9,TRBJ1-6,-,-,TGTGCCAGCAGCTACAGACGTGAGAATTCACCCCTCCACTTT,CASSYRRENSPLHF
TRBV6-1,TRBJ1-4,-,-,TGTGCCAGCAGTGAACGCCCTCTTGAGTTGGGGGGGAACGAAAAACTGTTTTTT,CASSERPLELGGNEKLFF
TRBV19,TRBJ2-7,TRBD1,-,TGTGCCAGTACCCCAACAGGGGGCGCGCCCTACGAGCAGTACTTC,CASTPTGGAPYEQYF
TRBV6-5,TRBJ2-5,-,-,TGTGCCAGCAGCCAGAGTTGGCGGGCCCAAGAGACCCAGTACTTC,CASSQSWRAQETQYF
TRBV7-3,TRBJ2-1,TRBD2,-,TGTGCCAGCAGCCAAATAGCGGGGGGCGGCTACAATGAGCAGTTCTTC,CASSQIAGGGYNEQFF
TRBV5-8,TRBJ2-7,TRBD1,-,TGTGCCAGCAGCTTGGCACCGGACAGGGGGCCTACGCACGAGCAGTACTTC,CASSLAPDRGPTHEQYF
TRBV1,TRBJ2-7,-,once,TGCACCAGCAGCCACGTGGACAGGGGCAACTACGAGCAGTACTTC,CTSSHVDRGNYEQYF
TRBV19,TRBJ1-5,-,-,TGTGCCAGTAGTATGATGAGGCGGGGGAGTCAGCCCCAGCATTTT,CASSMMRRGSQPQHF
TRBV15,TRBJ2-2,-,-,TGTGCCACCAGCAGAGGCGCCGGGGAGCTGTTTTTT,CATSRGAGELFF
TRBV28,TRBJ1-1,TRBD1,-,TGTGCCAGCAGTTCCCTCCGGACAGGCACTGAAGCTTTCTTT,CASSSLRTGTEAFF
TRBV2,TRBJ1-4,TRBD1,-,TGTGCCAGCAGGACGACAGGGGGAAGTGAAAAACTGTTTTTT,CASRTTGGSEKLFF
TRBV7-2,TRBJ1-5,-,-,TGTGCCAGCAGCTTCGGGGGTTTTGGGCAGCCCCAGCATTTT,CASSFGGFGQPQHF
TRBV11-2,TRBJ2-7,TRBD1,-,TGTGCCAGCAGCTTCGGGACAGGGCATACCTACGAGCAGTACTTC,CASSFGTGHTYEQYF
TRBV5-1,TRBJ2-1,-,-,TGCGCCAGCAGCTTGGAAGGCATTTACAATGAGCAGTTCTTC,CASSLEGIYNEQFF
TRBV6-1,TRBJ2-3,TRBD2,-,TGTGCCAGCATTGTTGCGGGGGGGACTGGAGATACGCAGTATTTT,CASIVAGGTGDTQYF